The subject of this entry is one T cell receptor beta chain. This may be a read error: a much more frequent sequence differs by one nucleotide. Trimming cost V 0 bases and J 3 bases; bases outside gene matches: 1. Germline V CDR1 and CDR2: SEHNR, FQNEAQ (reference sequence). This CDR3 contains 14 residues. TCRdb processed the RT-PCR reads anew with MiXCR; each CDR3 protein has one entry. The sample consists of almost 700,000 distinct CDR3 sequences, approximately 15% of them appearing once. J is TRBJ2-7 and V is TRBV7-9; 8 bases are a match to TRBD1. This clonotype was sampled from a female donor in good health, serving as a healthy control. What was sequenced was memory CD4+ T cells from blood. CDR3 DNA sequence: TGTGCCAGCAGCTTAGCGGGACAGGTCTACGAGCAGTACTTC. This sequence encodes CASSLAGQVYEQYF.